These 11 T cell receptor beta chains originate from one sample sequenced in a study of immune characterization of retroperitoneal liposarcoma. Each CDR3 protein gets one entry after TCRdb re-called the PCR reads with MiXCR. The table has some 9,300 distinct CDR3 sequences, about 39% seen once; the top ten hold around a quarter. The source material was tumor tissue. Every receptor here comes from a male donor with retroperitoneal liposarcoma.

As DNA, the CDR3 is TGTGCCAGCAGTTATCCACCAAGGGGCGGGAGTTCCTACAATGAGCAGTTCTTC. As protein: CASSYPPRGGSSYNEQFF. The genes are TRBV6-9 and TRBJ2-1, with 7 nucleotides matching TRBD2. Germline V gene lookup returns CDR1 MNHGY and CDR2 SVAAGI. CDR3 length: 18 amino acids. The ends lost 2 bases at V and 1 base at J; junction bases unmatched: 11.

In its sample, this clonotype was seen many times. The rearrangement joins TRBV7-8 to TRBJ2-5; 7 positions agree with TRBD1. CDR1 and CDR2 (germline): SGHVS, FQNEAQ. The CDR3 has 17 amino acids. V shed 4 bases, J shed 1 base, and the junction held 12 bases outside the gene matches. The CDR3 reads CASSSIFPGTVQETQYF. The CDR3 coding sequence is TGTGCCAGCAGCTCGATATTCCCCGGGACAGTCCAAGAGACCCAGTACTTC.

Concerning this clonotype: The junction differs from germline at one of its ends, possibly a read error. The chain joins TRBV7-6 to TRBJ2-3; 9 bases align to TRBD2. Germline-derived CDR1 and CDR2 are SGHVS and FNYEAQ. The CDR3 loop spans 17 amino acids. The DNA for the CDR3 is TGTGCCAGCAGCTTATTTAGGCTAGCGGGAACCCAAGAGACCCAGTTCTTT. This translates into CASSLFRLAGTQETQFF. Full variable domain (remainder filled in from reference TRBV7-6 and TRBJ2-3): GAGVSQSPRYKVTKRGQDVALRCDPISGHVSLYWYRQALGQGPEFLTYFNYEAQQDKSGLPNDRFSAERPEGSISTLTIQRTEQRDSAMYRCASSLFRLAGTQETQFFGPGTRLTVL.

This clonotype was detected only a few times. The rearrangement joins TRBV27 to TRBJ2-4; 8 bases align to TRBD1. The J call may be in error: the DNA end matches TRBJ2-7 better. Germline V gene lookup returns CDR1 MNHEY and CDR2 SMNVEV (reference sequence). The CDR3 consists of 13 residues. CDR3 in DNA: TGTGCCAGCAGTTATACAGGGGGAAACGAGCAGTACTTC. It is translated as CASSYTGGNEQYF.

The CDR3 region is CASSLRVETEAFF. CDR3 sequence (DNA): TGTGCCAGCAGTCTCAGGGTTGAAACTGAAGCTTTCTTT. The rearrangement joins TRBV6-9 to TRBJ1-1; a possible D gene is TRBD1 (5 bases). With 5 bases removed from V and 5 bases from J, the gap between germline ends came to 12 bases. The CDR3 spans 13 residues. The V gene's germline CDR1 is MNHGY and CDR2 SVAAGI.

The CDR3 DNA is TGTGCCAGCAGTTCCGGGACAACGATCTGGGATGAGCAGTTCTTC. It yields the protein CASSSGTTIWDEQFF. The chain is built from TRBV6-5 and TRBJ2-1; possible D gene TRBD1, 6 bases. Germline assignment: CDR1 MNHEY and CDR2 SVGAGI. This CDR3 has 15 amino acids. The V end was cut by 4 bases, the J end by 8 bases, with 18 bases between.

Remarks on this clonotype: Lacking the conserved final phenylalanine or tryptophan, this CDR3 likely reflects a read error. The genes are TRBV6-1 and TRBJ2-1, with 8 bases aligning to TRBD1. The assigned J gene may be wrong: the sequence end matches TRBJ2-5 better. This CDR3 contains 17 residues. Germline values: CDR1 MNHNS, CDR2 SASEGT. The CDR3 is CASSEDRQGFFTETQYL. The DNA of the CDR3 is TGTGCCAGCAGTGAAGATCGACAGGGGTTTTTTACGGAGACCCAGTACTTA.

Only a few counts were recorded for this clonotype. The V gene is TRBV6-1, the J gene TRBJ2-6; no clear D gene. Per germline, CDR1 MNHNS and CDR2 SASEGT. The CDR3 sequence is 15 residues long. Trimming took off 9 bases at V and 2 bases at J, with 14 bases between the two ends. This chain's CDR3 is CASSSVGPGANVLTF. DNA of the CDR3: TGTGCCAGTAGCTCAGTAGGGCCTGGGGCCAACGTCCTGACTTTC.

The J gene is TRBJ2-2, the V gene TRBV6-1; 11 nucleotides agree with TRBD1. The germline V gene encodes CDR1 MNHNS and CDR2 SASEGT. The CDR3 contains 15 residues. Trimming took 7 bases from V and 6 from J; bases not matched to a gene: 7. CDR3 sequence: CASTDRTGGPGELFF. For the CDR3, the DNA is TGTGCCAGCACCGACAGGACAGGGGGCCCCGGGGAGCTGTTTTTT.

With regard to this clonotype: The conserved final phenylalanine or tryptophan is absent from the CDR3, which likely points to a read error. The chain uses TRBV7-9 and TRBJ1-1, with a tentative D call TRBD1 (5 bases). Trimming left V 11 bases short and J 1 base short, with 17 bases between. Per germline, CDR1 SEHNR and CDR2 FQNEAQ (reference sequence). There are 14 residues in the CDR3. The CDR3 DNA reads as TGTGCCTATCGGCTCACAGGACAGAACACTGAAGCTTTCTTG. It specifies CAYRLTGQNTEAFL.

This chain's CDR3 is CASSEGSVGTFYPPNYGYTF. CDR3 in DNA: TGTGCCAGCAGTGAAGGTTCGGTAGGGACGTTCTACCCACCTAACTATGGCTACACCTTC. This sequence joins TRBV6-1 and TRBJ1-2, with TRBD1 as a possible D gene (5 bases). CDR3 length: 20 amino acids. The germline V gene encodes CDR1 MNHNS and CDR2 SASEGT. V was trimmed by 1 base and J by 0 bases, leaving 24 bases between them.